These 27 T cell receptor beta chains originate from one sample sequenced in a study of tumor and adjacent non-tumor tissue in lung cancer. The template was RNA from unsorted bulk tissue. The normal lung tissue was taken more than 3 cm from the tumor edge. The library came from three nested PCR rounds adapted from ARM-PCR protocols. TCRdb re-derived calls from the multiplex PCR reads in MiXCR, one entry per CDR3 protein. The table records roughly 74,000 distinct CDR3 sequences, less than 85% of them present only once. The specimen was distant non-tumor lung tissue. All receptors come from a man in his sixties or seventies with non-small cell lung cancer.

V gene TRBV12-3 or TRBV12-4 combines with J gene TRBJ2-7, with D maybe TRBD1 (6 bases). Trimming removed 10 bases at V and 8 bases at J, with 33 bases between. The CDR3 length is 17 residues. The CDR3 spells CANSLLLGQKSSMKQYF. The CDR3 DNA sequence: TGTGCCAACAGCCTTCTGCTCGGACAGAAATCTTCAATGAAGCAGTACTTC.

A word on this clonotype: This sequence may be a read error, since a much larger clone differs from it by one base. V gene TRBV7-8 combines with J gene TRBJ2-2, with D possibly being TRBD1 (5 bases). The germline CDR1 and CDR2 sequences are SGHVS and FQNEAQ. This CDR3 has 15 residues. This CDR3 is CASSLATVNTGQLFF. CDR3 nucleotide sequence: TGTGCCAGCAGCTTAGCGACAGTGAACACCGGGCAGCTGTTTTTT.

As for this clonotype: Given a much more abundant clone one base away, this may be a read error. The chain uses TRBV28 and TRBJ2-4, with 7 nucleotides matching TRBD1. The germline V gene has CDR1 MDHEN and CDR2 SYDVKM. The CDR3 runs 13 residues. Trimming cost V 5 bases and J 6 bases; bases outside gene matches: 4. The CDR3 DNA reads TGTGCCAGCAGTCCACAGGGGATAAACATTCAGTACTTC. This encodes CASSPQGINIQYF.

Regarding this clonotype: No conserved phenylalanine or tryptophan ends this CDR3, so it is likely a read error. The J gene is TRBJ2-1, the V gene TRBV6-1, with TRBD2 identical over 8 bases. The length of the CDR3 is 19 residues. Per the germline V gene, CDR1 is MNHNS and CDR2 is SASEGT. The CDR3 loop is CVSSDPGGPGLPSYNEQFI. The CDR3 DNA follows: TGTGTCAGCAGTGATCCGGGAGGGCCGGGGTTGCCCTCCTACAATGAGCAGTTCATC.

As for this clonotype: Sequence at one end of the junction differs from germline and may be a read error. The V gene is TRBV12-3 or TRBV12-4, the J gene TRBJ1-3; no clear D gene. The CDR3 length is 12 residues. The CDR3 reads CASTSARITIHF. DNA for the CDR3: TGTGCCAGCACGTCCGCGCGAATCACCATACATTTT.

About this clonotype: This is likely a read error, given that the CDR3 carries no conserved phenylalanine or tryptophan at its end. The V gene is TRBV12-5, the J gene TRBJ2-7; possibly TRBD1 for D (6 bases). The CDR3 covers 17 residues. The germline V gene has CDR1 LGHNT and CDR2 FRNRAP. V dropped 2 bases and J dropped 2 bases, with 19 bases sitting between them. CDR3 amino acids: CASGLHLSGEGTYEQYI. The CDR3 bases are TGTGCTAGTGGTTTGCACTTGTCAGGGGAAGGAACCTACGAGCAGTACATC.

The chain joins TRBV20-1 to TRBJ2-3; D is undetermined. Germline V gene lookup returns CDR1 DFQATT and CDR2 SNEGSKA (reference sequence). This CDR3 has 12 amino acids. CDR3 DNA sequence: TGCAGCGCCGGGCTAATACTACAATCGCAGTATTTT. Amino acids: CSAGLILQSQYF.

V is TRBV28 and J is TRBJ1-1, with D perhaps matching TRBD1 (5 bases). V shed 8 bases and J shed 3 bases, with 16 bases lying between them. Per germline, CDR1 MDHEN and CDR2 SYDVKM. The CDR3 loop spans 14 amino acids. This CDR3 reads CASLHGGTYTEAFF. In DNA form, the CDR3 reads TGTGCCAGCTTACATGGGGGGACGTACACTGAAGCTTTCTTT. Combining the CDR3 with reference TRBV28 and TRBJ1-1 gives the whole variable domain DVKVTQSSRYLVKRTGEKVFLECVQDMDHENMFWYRQDPGLGLRLIYFSYDVKMKEKGDIPEGYSVSREKKERFSLILESASTNQTSMYLCASLHGGTYTEAFFGQGTRLTVV.

As for this clonotype: One base away lies a much larger clone, so this may be a sequencing read error. The V and J genes are TRBV5-5 and TRBJ1-5; D gene unclear. CDR3 length equals 13 residues. The germline V gene has CDR1 SGHKS and CDR2 YYEKEE (reference sequence). The CDR3 nucleotides read TGTGCCAGCAGGTTGGGGAGCAATCAGCCCCAGCATTTT. This codes for CASRLGSNQPQHF.

The V gene is TRBV20-1, the J gene TRBJ1-2; D ambiguous. Trimming took 3 bases from V and 8 from J, leaving 10 bases between them. The germline gives CDR1 DFQATT, CDR2 SNEGSKA (reference sequence). This CDR3 spans 11 amino acids. This chain's CDR3 is CSARLGSGYTF. The CDR3 DNA reads as TGCAGTGCTAGGCTGGGAAGCGGCTACACCTTC.

The table lists this clonotype with many counts. The chain uses TRBV28 and TRBJ1-1; D not certain. This CDR3 comprises 15 residues. V lost 4 bases, J lost 6 bases, and 18 bases lay in between. Germline lookup yields CDR1 MDHEN and CDR2 SYDVKM. CDR3 region: CASSYQGLKGSEAFF. Here the CDR3 DNA reads TGTGCCAGCAGTTATCAAGGACTCAAAGGGTCTGAAGCTTTCTTT.

In the case of this clonotype: At one boundary the junction diverges from the germline segment, which might be a read error. This chain uses TRBV4-1 with TRBJ2-3; 7 nucleotides agree with TRBD1. The CDR3 runs 16 residues. CDR1 is MGHRA and CDR2 is YSYEKL in the germline V gene. This CDR3 reads CATSKGVRGLLDTQYF. DNA of the CDR3: TGCGCCACCAGCAAAGGAGTCAGGGGGTTATTGGATACGCAGTATTTT.

This clonotype was detected a few times. V is TRBV5-1 and J is TRBJ1-4; unclear D gene. CDR3 length: 16 amino acids. The V end was cut by 0 bases, the J end by 0 bases, with 9 bases between. Germline assignment: CDR1 SGHRS and CDR2 YFSETQ. For the CDR3, the DNA is TGCGCCAGCAGCTTGGGGACGGCTTCAACTAATGAAAAACTGTTTTTT. Translating gives CASSLGTASTNEKLFF.

This clonotype was recorded at least ten times. The V and J genes are TRBV12-3 or TRBV12-4 and TRBJ1-2; a possible D gene is TRBD1 (6 bases). V lost 8 bases to trimming and J lost 8 bases, with 21 bases between them. The CDR3 runs to 14 residues. CDR3 residues: CASSPRRGGKGYTF. CDR3 DNA: TGTGCCAGCTCACCCCGACGAGGGGGTAAAGGCTACACCTTC.

This clonotype showed up just a few times. It may be a read error: a sequence one base away is much more abundant. The chain is built from TRBV4-2 and TRBJ2-4; D is possibly TRBD2 (6 bases). The germline V gene encodes CDR1 LGHNA and CDR2 YNFKEQ. The CDR3 is 14 residues long. In nucleotides, the CDR3 is TGTGTCAGCAGCCAAGTTAAAGGGGAGGACATTCAGTACTTC. It encodes CVSSQVKGEDIQYF.

The rearrangement uses TRBV5-5 and TRBJ1-1, with 12 nucleotides matching TRBD1. Germline CDR1 and CDR2: SGHKS and YYEKEE (reference sequence). The V segment lost 5 bases and the J segment 9 bases; nucleotides outside the gene matches: 20. CDR3 length: 18 amino acids. CDR3 in amino acids: CASSYKPGQGADMTQAFF. The CDR3 region has the DNA TGTGCCAGCAGTTACAAGCCGGGACAGGGGGCGGATATGACTCAAGCTTTCTTT.

As regards this clonotype: This CDR3 fails to terminate in the conserved phenylalanine or tryptophan, so it likely reflects a read error. This chain links TRBV4-3 with TRBJ2-7, with D maybe TRBD1 (5 bases). The CDR3 covers 15 residues. The germline gives CDR1 LGHNA, CDR2 YSLEER. CDR3 residues: CVISHTTKGFREQYI. CDR3 in DNA: TGCGTCATCAGCCACACCACCAAGGGGTTCCGCGAGCAGTACATC.

The rearrangement uses TRBV7-9 and TRBJ2-1; tentative D call: TRBD2 (6 bases). V gave up 4 bases and J gave up 7 bases, with 11 bases separating them. Looked up from germline, CDR1 is SEHNR and CDR2 is FQNEAQ (reference sequence). CDR3 size: 13 residues. The CDR3 sequence is CASSSSVSNEQFF. The CDR3 DNA follows: TGTGCCAGCAGCTCTAGCGTCAGTAATGAGCAGTTCTTC.

With regard to this clonotype: One end of the junction fails to match germline, which may point to a read error. V gene TRBV4-1 combines with J gene TRBJ1-1; tentative D call: TRBD1 (6 bases). This CDR3 has 16 amino acids. Germline V gene sequence: CDR1 MGHRA, CDR2 YSYEKL. The CDR3 sequence: CASRQAPGGAGSWAFF. DNA of the CDR3: TGCGCCAGCAGGCAAGCCCCCGGGGGCGCCGGTAGTTGGGCTTTCTTT.

The chain is built from TRBV4-2 and TRBJ2-2, with D tentatively TRBD2 (5 bases). Germline CDR1 reads LGHNA; CDR2 reads YNFKEQ. The ends were cut back, 1 base at V and 0 bases at J, with 12 bases in the middle. The CDR3 loop spans 17 amino acids. The CDR3 nucleotides read TGTGCCAGCAGCCAAGTTTCTACGGGGACGAACACCGGGGAGCTGTTTTTT. Translation: CASSQVSTGTNTGELFF.

About this clonotype: A read error may be the cause here, since a much bigger clone is one base away. This chain uses TRBV5-1 with TRBJ1-4, with TRBD1 as a possible D gene (6 bases). The V gene's germline CDR1 is SGHRS and CDR2 YFSETQ. V was cut by 1 base and J by 9 bases, with 16 bases left in between. This CDR3 contains 15 residues. CDR3 residues: CASSLPGQRNQKLFF. As DNA, the CDR3 is TGCGCCAGCAGCTTGCCAGGACAGAGAAATCAAAAACTGTTTTTT.

As to this clonotype: Its ends do not fully match the called genes, so a read error is possible. V and J are TRBV6-6 and TRBJ1-5; D is uncertain. Germline values: CDR1 MNHNY, CDR2 SVGAGI (reference sequence). The CDR3 contains 12 residues. CDR3 protein: CASSVPDHPRHF. The CDR3 region has the DNA TGTGCCAGCAGTGTGCCGGATCATCCCCGGCATTTT.

This rearrangement joins TRBV11-2 to TRBJ1-6; 9 bases are shared with TRBD1. The germline CDR1 and CDR2 sequences are SGHAT and FQNNGV. This CDR3 is built from 17 residues. V gave up 8 bases and J gave up 9 bases; unmatched junction bases: 17. The CDR3: CASGKWDRAPSSSPLHF. The CDR3 DNA sequence: TGTGCCAGCGGCAAATGGGACAGGGCCCCTTCTAGTTCACCCCTCCACTTT.

On this clonotype: This clone may be a read error of a much larger clone one base away. The rearrangement links TRBV5-4 to TRBJ1-1; unclear D gene. The CDR3 consists of 15 residues. Germline V gives CDR1 SGHNT, CDR2 YYREEE (reference sequence). CDR3 residues: CASSSPKGENIEAFF. DNA of the CDR3: TGTGCCAGCAGCTCACCCAAGGGAGAGAACATTGAAGCTTTCTTT.

The chain carries TRBV4-1 and TRBJ2-1; 8 nucleotides match TRBD2. This CDR3 contains 17 residues. The V and J ends lost 1 base and 8 bases, in that order; junction bases with no gene match: 13. Germline V lookup: CDR1 MGHRA, CDR2 YSYEKL. As DNA, the CDR3 is TGCGCCAGCAGCCAAGTCTTTAGCGGGACTGGATGGTATGAGCAGTTCTTC. Translation gives CASSQVFSGTGWYEQFF.

This clonotype is medium-sized within its sample. The chain joins TRBV4-1 to TRBJ1-6; D is perhaps TRBD1 (6 bases). CDR1 is MGHRA and CDR2 is YSYEKL in the germline V gene. The CDR3 loop spans 15 amino acids. Trimming stripped 3 bases from V and 10 bases from J, with 16 bases between. Here the CDR3 DNA reads TGCGCCAGCAGCCATACAGGGCCCCTTCAGTCACCCCTCCACTTT. Residues: CASSHTGPLQSPLHF.

The table lists this clonotype with a count of one. The junction and the germline gene differ at one end; a read error may be behind it. The chain employs TRBV10-1 and TRBJ2-2, with D possibly being TRBD2 (6 bases). Germline V CDR1 and CDR2: WNHNN, SYGVQD (reference sequence). The CDR3 runs to 15 residues. CDR3 amino acids: CASSGGRSNIGELFF. The CDR3 DNA sequence: TGCGCCAGCAGTGGAGGGAGGTCGAACATCGGGGAGCTGTTTTTT.